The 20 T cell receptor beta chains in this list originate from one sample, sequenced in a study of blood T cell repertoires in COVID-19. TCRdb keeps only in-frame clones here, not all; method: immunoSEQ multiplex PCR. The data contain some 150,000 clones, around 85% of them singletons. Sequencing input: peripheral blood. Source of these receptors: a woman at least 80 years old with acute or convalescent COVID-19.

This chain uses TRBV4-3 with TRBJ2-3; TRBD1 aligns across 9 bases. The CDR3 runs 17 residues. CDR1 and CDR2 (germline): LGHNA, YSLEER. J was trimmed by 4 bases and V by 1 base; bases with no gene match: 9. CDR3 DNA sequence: TGCGCCAGCAGCCAAGGCCCGGGACAGGGTAGACCAGATACGCAGTATTTT. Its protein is CASSQGPGQGRPDTQYF.

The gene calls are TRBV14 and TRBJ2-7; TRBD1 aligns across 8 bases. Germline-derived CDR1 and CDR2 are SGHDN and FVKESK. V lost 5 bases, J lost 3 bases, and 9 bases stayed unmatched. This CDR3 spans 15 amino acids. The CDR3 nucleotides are TGTGCCAGCAGCTACTACCGGGACAGGATCTACGAGCAGTACTTC. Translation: CASSYYRDRIYEQYF.

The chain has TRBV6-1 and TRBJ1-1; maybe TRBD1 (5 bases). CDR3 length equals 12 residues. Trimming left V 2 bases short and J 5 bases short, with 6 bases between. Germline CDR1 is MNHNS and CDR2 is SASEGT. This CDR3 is CASSEWTTEAFF. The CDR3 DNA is TGTGCCAGCAGTGAATGGACAACTGAAGCTTTCTTT.

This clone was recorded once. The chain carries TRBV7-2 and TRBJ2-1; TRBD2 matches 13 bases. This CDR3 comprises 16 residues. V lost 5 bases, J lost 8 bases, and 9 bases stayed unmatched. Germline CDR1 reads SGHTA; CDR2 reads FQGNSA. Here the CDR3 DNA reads TGTGCCAGCAGCCTCCGGACTAGCGGGGGTGGCGATGAGCAGTTCTTC. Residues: CASSLRTSGGGDEQFF.

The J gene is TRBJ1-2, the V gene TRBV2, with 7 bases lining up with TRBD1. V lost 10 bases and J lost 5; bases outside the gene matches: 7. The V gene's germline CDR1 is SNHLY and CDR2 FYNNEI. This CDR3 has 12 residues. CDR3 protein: CATDRVNYGYTF. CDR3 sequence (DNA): TGTGCCACTGACAGGGTGAATTATGGCTACACCTTC.

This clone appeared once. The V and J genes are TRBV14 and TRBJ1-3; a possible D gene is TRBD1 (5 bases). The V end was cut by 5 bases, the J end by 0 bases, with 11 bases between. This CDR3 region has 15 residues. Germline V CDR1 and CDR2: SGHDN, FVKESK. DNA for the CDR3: TGTGCCAGCAGCTCACGGACACACTCTGGAAACACCATATATTTT. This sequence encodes CASSSRTHSGNTIYF. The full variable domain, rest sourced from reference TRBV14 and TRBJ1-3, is EAGVTQFPSHSVIEKGQTVTLRCDPISGHDNLYWYRRVMGKEIKFLLHFVKESKQDESGMPNNRFLAERTGGTYSTLKVQPAELEDSGVYFCASSSRTHSGNTIYFGEGSWLTVV.

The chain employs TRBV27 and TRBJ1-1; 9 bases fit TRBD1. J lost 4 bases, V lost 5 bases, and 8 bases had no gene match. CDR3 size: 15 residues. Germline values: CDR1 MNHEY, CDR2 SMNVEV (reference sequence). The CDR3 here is CASSPRQGVFTEAFF. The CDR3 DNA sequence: TGTGCCAGCAGTCCACGACAGGGGGTGTTCACTGAAGCTTTCTTT.

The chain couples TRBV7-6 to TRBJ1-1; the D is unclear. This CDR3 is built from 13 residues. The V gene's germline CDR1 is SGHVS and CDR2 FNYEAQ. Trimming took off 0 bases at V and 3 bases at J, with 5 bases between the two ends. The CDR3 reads CASSLALDTEAFF. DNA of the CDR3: TGTGCCAGCAGCTTAGCTCTCGACACTGAAGCTTTCTTT. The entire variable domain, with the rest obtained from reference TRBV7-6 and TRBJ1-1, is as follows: GAGVSQSPRYKVTKRGQDVALRCDPISGHVSLYWYRQALGQGPEFLTYFNYEAQQDKSGLPNDRFSAERPEGSISTLTIQRTEQRDSAMYRCASSLALDTEAFFGQGTRLTVV.

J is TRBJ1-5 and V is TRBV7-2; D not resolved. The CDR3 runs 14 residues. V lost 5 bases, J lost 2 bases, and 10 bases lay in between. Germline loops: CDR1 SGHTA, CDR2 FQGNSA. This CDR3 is CASSQEGGNQPQHF. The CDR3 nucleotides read TGTGCCAGCAGCCAGGAGGGAGGCAATCAGCCCCAGCATTTT. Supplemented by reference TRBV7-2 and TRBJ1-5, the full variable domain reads GAGVSQSPSNKVTEKGKDVELRCDPISGHTALYWYRQSLGQGLEFLIYFQGNSAPDKSGLPSDRFSAERTGGSVSTLTIQRTQQEDSAVYLCASSQEGGNQPQHFGDGTRLSIL.

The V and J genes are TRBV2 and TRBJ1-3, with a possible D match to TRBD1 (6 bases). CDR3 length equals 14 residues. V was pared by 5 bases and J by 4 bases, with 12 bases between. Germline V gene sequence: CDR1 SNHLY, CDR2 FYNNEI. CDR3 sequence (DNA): TGTGCCAGCAGTCGCGGACAGCTCGGAAACACCATATATTTT. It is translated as CASSRGQLGNTIYF.

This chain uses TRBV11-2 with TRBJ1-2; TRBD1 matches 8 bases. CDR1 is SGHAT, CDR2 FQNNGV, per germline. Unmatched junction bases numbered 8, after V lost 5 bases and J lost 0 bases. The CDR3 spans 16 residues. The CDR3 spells CASSELNRGTNYGYTF. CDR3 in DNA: TGTGCCAGCAGCGAATTGAACAGGGGGACTAACTATGGCTACACCTTC.

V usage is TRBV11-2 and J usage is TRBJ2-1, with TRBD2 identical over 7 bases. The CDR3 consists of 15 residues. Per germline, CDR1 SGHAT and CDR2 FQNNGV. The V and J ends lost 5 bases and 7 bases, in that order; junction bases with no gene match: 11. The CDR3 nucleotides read TGTGCCAGCAGCCCATTAGCGGGCCCGGGGAATGAGCAGTTCTTC. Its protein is CASSPLAGPGNEQFF.

CDR3 sequence: CAWSSGTSISYEQYF. In DNA, the CDR3 is TGTGCCTGGAGCTCCGGGACATCTATTTCCTACGAGCAGTACTTC. The genes are TRBV30 and TRBJ2-7; D is possibly TRBD1 (6 bases). The CDR3 spans 15 residues. CDR1 and CDR2 from the germline V gene are GTSNPN and SVGIG (reference sequence). Deletions cut 3 bases from V and 1 base from J, with 16 bases between.

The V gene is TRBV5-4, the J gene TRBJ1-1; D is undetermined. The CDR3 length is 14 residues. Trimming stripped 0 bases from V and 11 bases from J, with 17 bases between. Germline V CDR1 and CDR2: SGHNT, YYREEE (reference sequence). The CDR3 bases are TGTGCCAGCAGCTTGGGGCGGGTAAAACTCTTGGCTTTCTTT. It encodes CASSLGRVKLLAFF.

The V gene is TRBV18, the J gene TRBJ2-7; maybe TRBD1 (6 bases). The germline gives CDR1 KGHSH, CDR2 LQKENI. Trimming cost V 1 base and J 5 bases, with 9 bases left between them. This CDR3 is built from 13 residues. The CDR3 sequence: CASSPRQGNEQYF. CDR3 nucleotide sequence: TGTGCCAGCTCACCACGCCAGGGGAACGAGCAGTACTTC.

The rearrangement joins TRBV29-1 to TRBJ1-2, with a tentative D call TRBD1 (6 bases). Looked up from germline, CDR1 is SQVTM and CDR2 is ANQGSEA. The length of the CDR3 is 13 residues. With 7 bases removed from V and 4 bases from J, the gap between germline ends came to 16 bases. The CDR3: CSAGDTGGYGYTF. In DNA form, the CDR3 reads TGCAGCGCTGGGGACACGGGGGGCTATGGCTACACCTTC. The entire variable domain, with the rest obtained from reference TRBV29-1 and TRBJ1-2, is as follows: SAVISQKPSRDICQRGTSLTIQCQVDSQVTMMFWYRQQPGQSLTLIATANQGSEATYESGFVIDKFPISRPNLTFSTLTVSNMSPEDSSIYLCSAGDTGGYGYTFGSGTRLTVV.

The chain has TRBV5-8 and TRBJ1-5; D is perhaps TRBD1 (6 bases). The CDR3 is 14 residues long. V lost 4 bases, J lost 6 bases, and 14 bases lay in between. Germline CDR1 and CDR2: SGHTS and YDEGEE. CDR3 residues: CASSRRTVSQPQHF. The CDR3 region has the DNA TGTGCCAGCAGCCGCCGGACAGTTAGTCAGCCCCAGCATTTT.

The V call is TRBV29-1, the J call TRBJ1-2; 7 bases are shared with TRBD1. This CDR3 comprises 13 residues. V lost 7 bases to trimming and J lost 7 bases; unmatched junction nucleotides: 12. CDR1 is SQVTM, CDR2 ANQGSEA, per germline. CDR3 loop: CSAHDRAKGGYTF. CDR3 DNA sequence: TGCAGCGCTCACGACAGGGCTAAGGGTGGCTACACCTTC.

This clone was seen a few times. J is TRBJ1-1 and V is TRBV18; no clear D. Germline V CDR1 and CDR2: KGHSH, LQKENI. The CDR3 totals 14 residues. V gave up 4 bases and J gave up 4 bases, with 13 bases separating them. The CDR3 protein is CASSLRRLITEAFF. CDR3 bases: TGTGCCAGCTCACTAAGGCGACTGATCACTGAAGCTTTCTTT.

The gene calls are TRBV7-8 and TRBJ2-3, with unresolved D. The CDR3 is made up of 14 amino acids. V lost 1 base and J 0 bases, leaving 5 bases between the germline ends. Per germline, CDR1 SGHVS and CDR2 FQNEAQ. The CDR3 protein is CASSLVQSTDTQYF. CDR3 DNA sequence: TGTGCCAGCAGCTTAGTACAGAGCACAGATACGCAGTATTTT.